These 30 T cell receptor beta chains originate from one sample sequenced in a study of human T cells and chemical hapten exposure. TCRdb re-called the RACE reads through MiXCR, storing one row per CDR3 protein. The sample includes about 190,000 distinct CDR3 sequences, around 25% of them seen just once. Time point of the sample: patch test 3, about 24 weeks after DPC sensitization. Treatment meaning: therapeutic diphenylcyclopropenone sensitization with weekly scalp DPC. This specimen consisted of whole blood, obtained in connection with sensitization to the hapten diphenylcyclopropenone (DPC). The origin of the receptors is a woman between 35 and 50 years old with alopecia areata. Some clones in this sample may be carry-over from other donors' samples.

This chain connects TRBV23-1 to TRBJ2-5; the D is unclear. TRBV23-1 is given ORF status, its function remaining uncertain. The CDR3 totals 20 residues. Trimming removed 0 bases at V and 2 bases at J, with 25 bases between. CDR3 sequence reads: CASSQSGSKDSEALQETQYF. CDR3 bases: TGCGCCAGCAGTCAATCAGGAAGCAAGGATTCCGAGGCTCTACAAGAGACCCAGTACTTC.

V is TRBV5-1 and J is TRBJ2-7; D remains ambiguous. The V and J ends lost 6 bases and 3 bases respectively, with 7 bases between them. Germline V gene sequence: CDR1 SGHRS, CDR2 YFSETQ. The CDR3 covers 11 residues. CDR3 coding DNA: TGCGCCAGCAAGGAATTCTACGAGCAGTACTTC. Translated: CASKEFYEQYF.

The V and J genes are TRBV7-9 and TRBJ2-3; no clear D gene. The ends were cut back, 1 base at V and 7 bases at J, with 3 bases in the middle. CDR1 is SEHNR, CDR2 FQNEAQ, per germline (reference sequence). The CDR3 spans 11 residues. The CDR3 coding sequence is TGTGCCAGCAGCTTAGGCAATACGCAGTATTTT. Its protein product is CASSLGNTQYF.

This clonotype was found many times. The chain carries TRBV29-1 and TRBJ1-5; weak D call: TRBD1 (6 bases). Germline V gene sequence: CDR1 SQVTM, CDR2 ANQGSEA. The CDR3 is 17 residues long. Trimming took off 3 bases at V and 3 bases at J, with 21 bases between the two ends. CDR3 amino acids: CSVDKGGGDANNQPQHF. The CDR3 region has the DNA TGCAGCGTTGATAAGGGGGGAGGAGATGCCAACAATCAGCCCCAGCATTTT.

V usage is TRBV29-1 and J usage is TRBJ2-3; TRBD2 matches 7 bases. Germline trimming cut 3 bases from V and 3 bases from J; bases unmatched to any gene: 3. The germline V gene encodes CDR1 SQVTM and CDR2 ANQGSEA. The CDR3 is 13 amino acids. The CDR3 sequence is CSVESGATDTQYF. The CDR3, as DNA: TGCAGCGTTGAGAGCGGGGCGACAGATACGCAGTATTTT.

This chain uses TRBV10-3 with TRBJ2-3, with D possibly being TRBD1 or TRBD2 (6 bases each). Trimming removed 7 bases at V and 4 bases at J, with 12 bases between. Germline CDR1 and CDR2: ENHRY and SYGVKD. This CDR3 region has 13 residues. The CDR3 bases are TGTGCCATCACACAGGGACTCCCAGATACGCAGTATTTT. Amino acids: CAITQGLPDTQYF.

The chain uses TRBV29-1 and TRBJ2-1; 7 bases agree with TRBD1. The trim removed 6 bases at V and 4 bases at J, leaving 3 bases unmatched. The V gene's germline CDR1 is SQVTM and CDR2 ANQGSEA. The CDR3 is made up of 12 amino acids. The chain's CDR3 is CSVGTDYNEQFF. The CDR3 DNA is TGCAGCGTCGGGACAGATTACAATGAGCAGTTCTTC.

The chain links TRBV20-1 to TRBJ2-3; D is possibly TRBD2 (5 bases). The CDR3 covers 16 residues. In germline, CDR1 is DFQATT, CDR2 SNEGSKA (reference sequence). With 5 bases removed from V and 2 bases from J, the gap between germline ends came to 20 bases. The DNA of the CDR3 is TGCAGTGCTTTCGGACTGACCCGTTTCGTCACAGATACGCAGTATTTT. It yields the protein CSAFGLTRFVTDTQYF.

Concerning this clonotype itself: A much larger clonotype is one base distant, so this may be a read error. The V call is TRBV29-1, the J call TRBJ2-1, with 10 bases identical to TRBD1. The CDR3 contains 15 residues. CDR1 and CDR2 (germline): SQVTM, ANQGSEA. DNA of the CDR3: TGCAGCGTCATCTTAGGACAGGGGGTGGGAAATGAGCGGTTCTTC. Translating gives CSVILGQGVGNERFF.

This chain connects TRBV7-9 to TRBJ2-1, with 14 bases that match TRBD2. The CDR3 runs 20 residues. Germline CDR1 reads SEHNR; CDR2 reads FQNEAQ (reference sequence). V lost 5 bases, J lost 0 bases, and 12 bases stayed unmatched. Here the CDR3 reads CASSLPGLAGASSSYNEQFF. The DNA for the CDR3 is TGTGCCAGCAGCCTGCCGGGACTAGCGGGAGCCTCGAGCTCCTACAATGAGCAGTTCTTC.

The chain recombines TRBV29-1 with TRBJ2-3; perhaps TRBD1 as D (6 bases). The CDR3 extends over 14 amino acids. Germline loops: CDR1 SQVTM, CDR2 ANQGSEA. V lost 4 bases, J lost 5 bases, and 16 bases lay in between. This CDR3 reads CSVGDNRLRDTQYF. For the CDR3, the DNA is TGCAGCGTTGGGGACAACCGCTTGCGAGATACGCAGTATTTT.

This clonotype was observed a handful of times. V is TRBV6-5 and J is TRBJ2-7; perhaps TRBD2 as D (5 bases). The V end was cut by 5 bases, the J end by 4 bases, with 15 bases between. From germline, CDR1 is MNHEY and CDR2 SVGAGI. This CDR3 spans 14 amino acids. As DNA, the CDR3 is TGTGCCAGCAGTCGGGATGACCGTTGGTACGAGCAGTACTTC. This translates into CASSRDDRWYEQYF.

In this sample, this clonotype turned up a few times. This sequence joins TRBV3-1 and TRBJ2-1, with 8 nucleotides matching TRBD2. The CDR3 loop spans 15 amino acids. V lost 1 base, J lost 9 bases, and 8 bases stayed unmatched. Germline V gene lookup returns CDR1 LGHDT and CDR2 YNNKEL (reference sequence). The CDR3 coding sequence is TGTGCCAGCAGCCAAGGGGGACTAGGTTCAGGTGAGCAGTTCTTC. It translates to CASSQGGLGSGEQFF.

The gene calls are TRBV7-2 and TRBJ2-3, with D uncertain. Germline V gene sequence: CDR1 SGHTA, CDR2 FQGNSA. This CDR3 contains 14 residues. Deletions cut 1 base from V and 5 bases from J, with 10 bases between. This CDR3 reads CASSLEAGVDTQYF. Written as DNA, the CDR3 is TGTGCCAGCAGCTTAGAGGCTGGAGTAGATACGCAGTATTTT.

This clonotype was counted between two and nine times. This rearrangement joins TRBV20-1 to TRBJ2-7; D tentatively fits TRBD1 or TRBD2 (5 bases each). The V gene's germline CDR1 is DFQATT and CDR2 SNEGSKA (reference sequence). There are 15 residues in the CDR3. V was shortened by 2 bases and J by 0 bases, with 14 bases between the two germline ends. This CDR3 reads CSARTHGANSYEQYF. CDR3 coding DNA: TGCAGTGCTAGAACCCACGGGGCAAACTCCTACGAGCAGTACTTC.

This clonotype was seen at least ten times. The CDR3 nucleotides read TGTGCCAGCAGTTTAGGACTAGCGGCTTTCTCCGAGCAGTACTTC. Translated, it gives CASSLGLAAFSEQYF. The rearrangement uses TRBV28 and TRBJ2-7; the match to TRBD2 covers 10 bases. CDR1 and CDR2 (germline): MDHEN, SYDVKM. The length of the CDR3 is 15 residues. The ends lost 2 bases at V and 6 bases at J; junction bases unmatched: 7.

This clonotype was found a few times. The chain joins TRBV27 to TRBJ2-1; possible D gene TRBD2, 6 bases. CDR3 length: 15 amino acids. Germline V gene data show CDR1 as MNHEY and CDR2 as SMNVEV (reference sequence). The V gene lost 4 bases and the J gene lost 5 bases, with 15 bases spanning the gap. The chain's CDR3 is CASSSPWRDHNEQFF. CDR3 sequence (DNA): TGTGCCAGCAGTTCCCCATGGCGGGACCACAATGAGCAGTTCTTC.

Many counts were recorded for this clonotype. The chain employs TRBV10-3 and TRBJ2-3, with 7 bases that match TRBD1. In germline, CDR1 is ENHRY, CDR2 SYGVKD. The length of the CDR3 is 13 residues. V lost 4 bases to trimming and J lost 3 bases; unmatched junction nucleotides: 1. CDR3 sequence reads: CAISGDRTDTQYF. Here the CDR3 DNA reads TGTGCCATCAGTGGGGACAGAACAGATACGCAGTATTTT.

This clonotype was recorded a few times. The chain carries TRBV27 and TRBJ1-4, with TRBD1 as a possible D gene (5 bases). Trimming left V 3 bases short and J 2 bases short, with 7 bases between. Looked up from germline, CDR1 is MNHEY and CDR2 is SMNVEV (reference sequence). The CDR3 runs 14 residues. This CDR3 reads CASSFWGTNEKLFF. CDR3 DNA sequence: TGTGCCAGCAGTTTCTGGGGGACTAATGAAAAACTGTTTTTT. Looking up the rest from reference TRBV27 and TRBJ1-4 gives the full variable domain: EAQVTQNPRYLITVTGKKLTVTCSQNMNHEYMSWYRQDPGLGLRQIYYSMNVEVTDKGDVPEGYKVSRKEKRNFPLILESPSPNQTSLYFCASSFWGTNEKLFFGSGTQLSVL.

The CDR3 bases are TGCAGTGCTAGAGACACTAGAAACACAGATACGCAGTATTTT. Translated, it gives CSARDTRNTDTQYF. The chain employs TRBV20-1 and TRBJ2-3; tentatively, D is TRBD2 (5 bases). V gave up 0 bases and J gave up 2 bases, with 9 bases separating them. This CDR3 spans 14 amino acids. Germline V gene data show CDR1 as DFQATT and CDR2 as SNEGSKA (reference sequence).

This clonotype was picked up a small number of times. This sequence joins TRBV10-3 and TRBJ1-1; D is perhaps TRBD1 (6 bases). V was cut by 7 bases and J by 1 base, with 10 bases left in between. Germline V gives CDR1 ENHRY, CDR2 SYGVKD. The CDR3 runs to 13 residues. The CDR3 DNA is TGTGCCATCAAAAAACAGGGGAACACTGAAGCTTTCTTT. This gives the protein CAIKKQGNTEAFF.

This clonotype was picked up a small number of times. V gene TRBV9 combines with J gene TRBJ2-7, with D perhaps TRBD1 (7 bases). This CDR3 has 12 residues. From germline, CDR1 is SGDLS and CDR2 YYNGEE. Trimming shortened V by 7 bases and J by 4 bases, and 12 bases separated the two germline ends. CDR3 residues: CASGQGGYEQYF. In DNA form, the CDR3 reads TGTGCCAGCGGTCAGGGGGGTTACGAGCAGTACTTC.

This clonotype was detected many times. This chain joins TRBV7-3 and TRBJ2-3; a possible D gene is TRBD2 (5 bases). The V gene's germline CDR1 is SGHTA and CDR2 FQGTGA. The ends were cut back, 3 bases at V and 0 bases at J, with 16 bases in the middle. There are 17 residues in the CDR3. The CDR3 DNA sequence: TGTGCCAGCAGCTTCGGCCCTTCGGGGTCTAGCACAGATACGCAGTATTTT. Its protein is CASSFGPSGSSTDTQYF.

The chain carries TRBV7-2 and TRBJ2-1, with TRBD2 identical over 14 bases. The length of the CDR3 is 16 residues. Trimming removed 8 bases from V and 9 bases from J; junction bases left unmatched: 12. Germline V gives CDR1 SGHTA, CDR2 FQGNSA. The CDR3 is CASRKGGLAGVFEQFF. In DNA form, the CDR3 reads TGTGCCAGCCGAAAGGGGGGACTAGCGGGAGTTTTTGAGCAGTTCTTC.

J is TRBJ1-2 and V is TRBV6-5; D gene unclear. Germline CDR1 MNHEY, CDR2 SVGAGI. This CDR3 is built from 16 residues. V was trimmed by 0 bases and J by 3 bases, leaving 14 bases between them. In nucleotides, the CDR3 is TGTGCCAGCAGTTACTCCTACCCCCCGGGAGACTATGGCTACACCTTC. Protein product: CASSYSYPPGDYGYTF.

As for this clonotype: At one end the junction does not follow the germline gene, possibly because of a read error. The chain uses TRBV7-7 and TRBJ2-5, with D tentatively TRBD1 (6 bases). The CDR3 is 15 amino acids. Germline V lookup: CDR1 SSHAT, CDR2 FNYEAQ (reference sequence). CDR3 in amino acids: CASSLGGTYQETQYF. The CDR3 DNA reads TGTGCTAGCAGCTTAGGGGGTACTTACCAAGAGACCCAGTACTTC.

This chain connects TRBV12-3 or TRBV12-4 to TRBJ1-5; D perhaps matches TRBD1 (5 bases). CDR3 size: 14 residues. V lost 3 bases, J lost 3 bases, and 9 bases lay in between. This CDR3 is CASSFGAANQPQHF. CDR3 nucleotides: TGTGCCAGCAGTTTTGGGGCCGCCAATCAGCCCCAGCATTTT.

This clonotype was found a few times. The chain has TRBV3-1 and TRBJ2-3; 9 bases align to TRBD2. The CDR3 covers 14 residues. Losses at the gene ends were 0 bases for V and 10 bases for J; bases not matched to a gene: 5. Germline CDR1 reads LGHDT; CDR2 reads YNNKEL (reference sequence). The CDR3 DNA follows: TGTGCCAGCAGCCAAGATTCCGGGACTAGCTCGCAGTATTTT. Encoded protein: CASSQDSGTSSQYF.

The V and J genes are TRBV6-2 or TRBV6-3 and TRBJ2-7; 9 positions agree with TRBD1. The V and J ends lost 6 bases and 6 bases, in that order; junction bases with no gene match: 12. CDR3 length: 15 residues. Per the germline V gene, CDR1 is MNHEY and CDR2 is SVGEGT. The CDR3 nucleotides read TGTGCCAGCAGGGCCCGGGACAGGGACTCGGGCGAGCAGTACTTC. Amino acids: CASRARDRDSGEQYF.

In its sample, this clonotype was seen many times. The chain joins TRBV7-2 to TRBJ2-1, with D perhaps TRBD1 or TRBD2 (5 bases each). The V end lost 5 bases, the J end lost 5 bases, and 10 bases lay between the germline ends. Germline CDR1 reads SGHTA; CDR2 reads FQGNSA. This CDR3 is 13 amino acids long. DNA for the CDR3: TGTGCCAGCAGCGCCGGGACCGACAATGAGCAGTTCTTC. This codes for CASSAGTDNEQFF.